These 32 T cell receptor beta chains originate from one sample sequenced in a study of blood T cell repertoires in COVID-19. The table came from immunoSEQ multiplex PCR; TCRdb's copy has only in-frame clones and leaves some out. The data show roughly 350,000 clones, roughly 86% seen once. Material: peripheral blood. These receptors came from a woman between 65 and 79 years old with COVID-19, enrolled during active disease.

This clone was seen only once. This rearrangement joins TRBV2 to TRBJ2-7; D is perhaps TRBD2 (5 bases). CDR3 length: 13 amino acids. Trimming left V 4 bases short and J 3 bases short, with 10 bases between. Germline V gene data show CDR1 as SNHLY and CDR2 as FYNNEI. This CDR3 is CASSAPLDYEQYF. The CDR3 DNA follows: TGTGCCAGCAGTGCACCACTAGACTACGAGCAGTACTTC.

This clone was recorded only once. The CDR3 region is CASSLEDSDTDTQYF. DNA for the CDR3: TGCGCCAGCAGCTTGGAGGACAGTGACACAGATACGCAGTATTTT. The gene calls are TRBV5-1 and TRBJ2-3; TRBD1 might be the D (6 bases). The CDR3 length is 15 residues. Trimming shortened V by 0 bases and J by 2 bases, and 10 bases separated the two germline ends. Germline lookup yields CDR1 SGHRS and CDR2 YFSETQ.

The sample holds one count of this clone. The chain recombines TRBV7-2 with TRBJ2-2; 7 bases align to TRBD2. V was pared by 5 bases and J by 0 bases, with 6 bases of the junction left unmatched. This CDR3 region has 16 residues. The V gene's germline CDR1 is SGHTA and CDR2 FQGNSA. CDR3 in amino acids: CASSPTGGTNTGELFF. CDR3 sequence (DNA): TGTGCCAGCAGCCCCACCGGGGGGACGAACACCGGGGAGCTGTTTTTT.

This clone showed up just a few times. The chain uses TRBV21-1 and TRBJ1-1; the table's D gene call, TRBD1, was not cross checked with the DNA. TRBV21-1 corresponds to a pseudogene. This CDR3 contains 17 residues. In nucleotides, the CDR3 is TGTGCCAGCAGCAAGGGACAGGGAAGGGGATCGAACACTGAAGCTTTCTTT. Amino acids: CASSKGQGRGSNTEAFF.

About this clone: Other DNA sequences from this sample encode an identical CDR3 as well. The gene calls are TRBV6-2 or TRBV6-3 and TRBJ1-1, with D unresolved. The CDR3 runs to 11 residues. Germline V CDR1 and CDR2: MNHEY, SVGEGT. V was pared by 2 bases and J by 6 bases, with 4 bases between. CDR3 DNA sequence: TGTGCCAGCAGTTACCCCGCTGAAGCTTTCTTT. As protein: CASSYPAEAFF.

The rearrangement joins TRBV4-2 to TRBJ2-1, with a tentative D call TRBD2 (6 bases). Per the germline V gene, CDR1 is LGHNA and CDR2 is YNFKEQ. The CDR3 is 14 amino acids. Between the trimmed V and J ends, which lost 7 bases and 6 bases, there was a span of 16 bases. The CDR3, as DNA: TGTGCCAGCACCTGGGACCACGGGGGCAATGAGCAGTTCTTC. Translating gives CASTWDHGGNEQFF.

This sequence joins TRBV7-9 and TRBJ1-5; D may be TRBD1 (6 bases). This CDR3 comprises 15 residues. Per germline, CDR1 SEHNR and CDR2 FQNEAQ (reference sequence). V lost 5 bases and J 1 base, leaving 12 bases between the germline ends. CDR3: CASSRQGGSNQPQHF. The CDR3 DNA follows: TGTGCCAGCAGCCGACAAGGGGGAAGCAATCAGCCCCAGCATTTT. The variable domain in full, with the rest retrieved from reference TRBV7-9 and TRBJ1-5, is DTGVSQNPRHKITKRGQNVTFRCDPISEHNRLYWYRQTLGQGPEFLTYFQNEAQLEKSRLLSDRFSAERPKGSFSTLEIQRTEQGDSAMYLCASSRQGGSNQPQHFGDGTRLSIL.

This chain joins TRBV2 and TRBJ2-7, with 9 bases lining up with TRBD1. The junction had 5 bases not matched to a gene; V was cut back by 7 bases and J by 1 base. CDR1 is SNHLY and CDR2 is FYNNEI in the germline V gene. The CDR3 runs to 14 residues. The CDR3, as DNA: TGTGCCAGCACACCAGGACAGGGGTCCTACGAGCAGTACTTC. Translated: CASTPGQGSYEQYF.

The rearrangement joins TRBV2 to TRBJ1-1; D gene uncertain. From germline, CDR1 is SNHLY and CDR2 FYNNEI. V was shortened by 4 bases and J by 1 base, with 7 bases between the two germline ends. The CDR3 is 13 residues long. In DNA, the CDR3 is TGTGCCAGCAGTGGGCAGTGGAACACTGAAGCTTTCTTT. This sequence encodes CASSGQWNTEAFF.

This chain links TRBV3-1 (or the pseudogene TRBV3-2) with TRBJ1-2, with TRBD1 identical over 8 bases. The trim removed 4 bases at V and 7 bases at J, leaving 11 bases unmatched. This CDR3 region has 15 residues. The germline CDR1 and CDR2 sequences are LGHDT and YNNKEL (reference sequence). The CDR3 nucleotides read TGTGCCAGCAGCCTAGGACAGGGTGTAGGCTTTGGCTACACCTTC. The encoded protein is CASSLGQGVGFGYTF.

The genes are TRBV18 and TRBJ1-6; 10 bases fit TRBD1. V shed 1 base, J shed 8 bases, and the junction held 8 bases outside the gene matches. This CDR3 is built from 17 residues. Per germline, CDR1 KGHSH and CDR2 LQKENI. This chain's CDR3 is CASSPRSTGQGDSPLHF. As DNA, the CDR3 is TGTGCCAGCTCACCACGTTCAACCGGACAGGGGGATTCACCCCTCCACTTT.

CDR3 nucleotides: TGTGCCACCCAATCCCCCTACGAGCAGTACTTC. Amino acids: CATQSPYEQYF. The chain couples TRBV28 to TRBJ2-7; no definite D call. The germline V gene has CDR1 MDHEN and CDR2 SYDVKM. The CDR3 is 11 amino acids. V shed 10 bases and J shed 2 bases, with 9 bases lying between them.

This chain connects TRBV10-2 to TRBJ1-4; a weak D match, TRBD1 (6 bases). V was cut by 8 bases and J by 6 bases, with 10 bases left in between. CDR3 size: 12 residues. Germline V lookup: CDR1 WSHSY, CDR2 SAAADI. The CDR3 region has the DNA TGCGCCAGCGGACAGACCTATGAAAAACTGTTTTTT. Translating it yields CASGQTYEKLFF.

CDR3 in amino acids: CASSPPGHNLKAFF. Written as DNA, the CDR3 is TGTGCCAGCTCACCGCCGGGACACAATTTAAAAGCTTTCTTT. The V gene is TRBV18, the J gene TRBJ1-1; D is possibly TRBD1 (6 bases). The CDR3 spans 14 residues. Trimming cost V 3 bases and J 9 bases, with 17 bases left between them. CDR1 and CDR2 (germline): KGHSH, LQKENI.

This clone was recorded only once. The chain carries TRBV13 and TRBJ1-2; 8 bases align to TRBD1. The CDR3 is 14 residues long. Germline loops: CDR1 PRHDT, CDR2 FYEKMQ (reference sequence). With 3 bases clipped from V and 8 bases from J, the junction kept 8 bases outside the gene matches. Here the CDR3 DNA reads TGTGCCAGCAGCTTGGGACAGGCTAGAAACGGCTACACCTTC. Its translation: CASSLGQARNGYTF.

Regarding this clone: A read error may account for a junction end that differs from germline. This chain connects TRBV5-4 to TRBJ1-6; 9 bases align to TRBD1. The CDR3 is 14 residues long. Looked up from germline, CDR1 is SGHNT and CDR2 is YYREEE (reference sequence). In DNA, the CDR3 is TGTGCCAGCAGCAAGAAGGGACAGGGAACGGGAGAGGTGTTT. This sequence encodes CASSKKGQGTGEVF.

The V and J genes are TRBV7-2 and TRBJ2-5, with 8 bases that match TRBD2. The CDR3 has 15 amino acids. Per germline, CDR1 SGHTA and CDR2 FQGNSA. Trimming took 2 bases from V and 4 from J; bases not matched to a gene: 6. The CDR3, as DNA: TGTGCCAGCAGCTTATTCGGGGGGGCCGGAGAGACCCAGTACTTC. The encoded protein is CASSLFGGAGETQYF.

The V gene is TRBV24-1, the J gene TRBJ2-1, with 12 nucleotides matching TRBD1. Trimming at V came to 3 bases and at J to 7 bases, leaving 9 bases not matched to a gene. From germline, CDR1 is KGHDR and CDR2 SFDVKD. This CDR3 region has 17 residues. CDR3 in amino acids: CATSDPTGQGASNEQFF. CDR3 bases: TGTGCCACCAGTGATCCGACGGGACAGGGGGCGAGTAATGAGCAGTTCTTC.

The gene calls are TRBV6-2 or TRBV6-3 and TRBJ2-7; D possibly corresponds to TRBD2 (6 bases). CDR1 is MNHEY and CDR2 is SVGEGT in the germline V gene. Trimming removed 5 bases at V and 5 bases at J, with 22 bases between. The CDR3 has 16 residues. The CDR3 sequence is CASSHGPRRGDNEQYF. In DNA form, the CDR3 reads TGTGCCAGCAGTCACGGCCCAAGGCGGGGTGACAACGAGCAGTACTTC.

V usage is TRBV11-2 and J usage is TRBJ2-2, with TRBD1 matching over 10 bases. This CDR3 is built from 16 residues. Germline-derived CDR1 and CDR2 are SGHAT and FQNNGV. After removal of 5 bases from V and 3 bases from J, the junction contained 6 bases not matched to a gene. CDR3 sequence: CASSPRQGAYTGELFF. DNA of the CDR3: TGTGCCAGCAGCCCCCGACAGGGGGCATACACCGGGGAGCTGTTTTTT. Full variable domain (rest looked up from reference TRBV11-2 and TRBJ2-2): EAGVAQSPRYKIIEKRQSVAFWCNPISGHATLYWYQQILGQGPKLLIQFQNNGVVDDSQLPKDRFSAERLKGVDSTLKIQPAKLEDSAVYLCASSPRQGAYTGELFFGEGSRLTVL.

This sequence joins TRBV30 and TRBJ1-6; possible D gene TRBD1, 5 bases. CDR1 is GTSNPN and CDR2 is SVGIG in the germline V gene (reference sequence). With 2 bases removed from V and 8 bases from J, the gap between germline ends came to 19 bases. This CDR3 region has 16 residues. The CDR3 coding sequence is TGTGCCTGGAGTAATGGCGGGGGGTCCTTGGATTCACCCCTCCACTTT. Translated: CAWSNGGGSLDSPLHF. The full variable domain, completed using reference TRBV30 and TRBJ1-6, is SQTIHQWPATLVQPVGSPLSLECTVEGTSNPNLYWYRQAAGRGLQLLFYSVGIGQISSEVPQNLSASRPQDRQFILSSKKLLLSDSGFYLCAWSNGGGSLDSPLHFGNGTRLTVT.

This clone has a handful of counts. The genes are TRBV12-3 or TRBV12-4 and TRBJ2-7; TRBD1 might be the D (6 bases). The CDR3 consists of 13 residues. Trimming stripped 3 bases from V and 4 bases from J, with 10 bases between. CDR3 in DNA: TGTGCCAGCAGTTTGGACAGTACTTACGAGCAGTACTTC. Residues: CASSLDSTYEQYF.

This clone was detected only once. J is TRBJ1-3 and V is TRBV18; D is undetermined. Germline CDR1 is KGHSH and CDR2 is LQKENI. The CDR3 is 14 residues long. Trimming took 3 bases from V and 3 from J, leaving 9 bases between them. The CDR3 loop reads CASSPRIFGNTIYF. CDR3 sequence (DNA): TGTGCCAGCTCACCGAGGATTTTTGGAAACACCATATATTTT.

V is TRBV19 and J is TRBJ1-2; 10 nucleotides agree with TRBD1. This CDR3 is 16 amino acids long. Per germline, CDR1 LNHDA and CDR2 SQIVND (reference sequence). V shed 5 bases, J shed 2 bases, and the junction held 8 bases outside the gene matches. CDR3 bases: TGTGCCAGTAGTGAGGAGACAGGGGGCGCAAACTATGGCTACACCTTC. Amino acid sequence: CASSEETGGANYGYTF.

The chain recombines TRBV12-3 or TRBV12-4 with TRBJ1-1; tentatively, D is TRBD1 (5 bases). CDR3 size: 12 residues. V was pared by 5 bases and J by 11 bases, with 15 bases between. CDR3 residues: CASSRGGGVAFF. The CDR3 coding sequence is TGTGCCAGCAGTCGTGGAGGAGGGGTTGCTTTCTTT.

This clone was detected only a few times. The J gene is TRBJ2-5, the V gene TRBV24-1; the match to TRBD2 covers 13 bases. Per germline, CDR1 KGHDR and CDR2 SFDVKD. Trimming removed 6 bases from V and 0 bases from J; junction bases left unmatched: 3. The CDR3 runs to 16 residues. CDR3 bases: TGTGCCACCAGTCCACTAGCGGGGGGGCACCAAGAGACCCAGTACTTC. This sequence encodes CATSPLAGGHQETQYF.

The chain recombines TRBV5-1 with TRBJ2-5, with 7 positions matching TRBD1. V shed 0 bases, J shed 3 bases, and the junction held 5 bases outside the gene matches. The CDR3 extends over 15 amino acids. Germline CDR1 is SGHRS and CDR2 is YFSETQ. CDR3 nucleotide sequence: TGCGCCAGCAGCTTGGTTGGGACAGCCGAAGAGACCCAGTACTTC. It translates to CASSLVGTAEETQYF.

The chain links TRBV5-1 to TRBJ1-2; 9 nucleotides agree with TRBD1. With V trimmed by 1 base and J by 6 bases, 7 bases remained unmatched. Germline loops: CDR1 SGHRS, CDR2 YFSETQ. The CDR3 sequence is 15 residues long. The CDR3: CASSLNRGLGDGYTF. The CDR3 region has the DNA TGCGCCAGCAGCTTGAACAGGGGGCTGGGGGATGGCTACACCTTC.

Notes on this clone: This same CDR3 is encoded by further DNA sequences in the sample. V and J are TRBV5-4 and TRBJ2-7; TRBD1 aligns across 8 bases. The CDR3 is 14 residues long. Per the germline V gene, CDR1 is SGHNT and CDR2 is YYREEE (reference sequence). V shed 0 bases and J 3 bases; nucleotides not matched to a gene: 2. The CDR3 region is CASSLVDRDYEQYF. The CDR3 DNA follows: TGTGCCAGCAGCTTGGTGGACAGGGACTACGAGCAGTACTTC.

The rearrangement links TRBV5-5 to TRBJ1-4, with a tentative D call TRBD1 (5 bases). The CDR3 consists of 14 residues. V was pared by 1 base and J by 7 bases, with 11 bases between. Germline CDR1 reads SGHKS; CDR2 reads YYEKEE (reference sequence). The CDR3 protein is CASSLRQGGEKLFF. CDR3 nucleotides: TGTGCCAGCAGCTTGAGGCAGGGAGGTGAAAAACTGTTTTTT.

DNA for the CDR3: TGTGCCAGCAGCTGGACAGGCAGCTCCTACGAGCAGTACTTC. Its translation: CASSWTGSSYEQYF. This rearrangement joins TRBV7-9 to TRBJ2-7, with 7 nucleotides matching TRBD1. Trimming at V came to 4 bases and at J to 0 bases, leaving 3 bases not matched to a gene. The CDR3 runs 14 residues. The germline CDR1 and CDR2 sequences are SEHNR and FQNEAQ (reference sequence).

V is TRBV7-8 and J is TRBJ2-2; tentative D call: TRBD2 (5 bases). CDR1 and CDR2 from the germline V gene are SGHVS and FQNEAQ. V lost 0 bases to trimming and J lost 4 bases, with 6 bases between them. The CDR3 extends over 14 amino acids. CDR3 sequence reads: CASSLAGSTGELFF. CDR3 nucleotide sequence: TGTGCCAGCAGCTTAGCGGGGAGCACCGGGGAGCTGTTTTTT.